This T cell receptor beta chain was identified in a study of graft-versus-host responses after intestinal transplantation. Study-level points and caveats: GvH clones appeared in recipient marrow, some first in ileum or blood.

Libraries were prepared by immunoSEQ multiplex PCR; TCRdb keeps only in-frame clonotypes and omits some of them. The table lists fewer than 150,000 clones, more than 80% of them singletons, with over 0.15% in the top ten. Notes on this clone: Its antigen is not identified. The same CDR3 also results from other DNA sequences found in this sample.

The CDR3 is made up of 15 amino acids. V lost 1 base, J lost 4 bases, and 6 bases stayed unmatched. Germline V lookup: CDR1 SEHNR, CDR2 FQNEAQ (reference sequence). This TCR derives from a human donor who received an intestinal transplant. The source was unstimulated CD4+ T cells sorted from spleen or lymph node cells, collected before intestinal transplant. J is TRBJ1-1 and V is TRBV7-9, with 7 positions matching TRBD1. CDR3 region: CASSLGRQGGTEAFF. Written as DNA, the CDR3 is TGTGCCAGCAGCTTAGGGCGACAGGGAGGCACTGAAGCTTTCTTT.